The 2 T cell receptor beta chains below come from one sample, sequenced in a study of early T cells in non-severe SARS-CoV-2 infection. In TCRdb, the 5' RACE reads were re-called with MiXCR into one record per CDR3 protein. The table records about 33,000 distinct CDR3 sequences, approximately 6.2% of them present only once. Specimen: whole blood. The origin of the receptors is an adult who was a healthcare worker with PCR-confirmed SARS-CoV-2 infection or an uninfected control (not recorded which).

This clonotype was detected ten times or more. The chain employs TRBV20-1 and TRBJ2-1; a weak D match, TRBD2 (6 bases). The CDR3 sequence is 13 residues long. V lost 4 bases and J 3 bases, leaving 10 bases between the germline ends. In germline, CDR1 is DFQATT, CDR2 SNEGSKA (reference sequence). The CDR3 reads CSANGGNYNEQFF. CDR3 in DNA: TGCAGTGCTAATGGCGGGAACTACAATGAGCAGTTCTTC.

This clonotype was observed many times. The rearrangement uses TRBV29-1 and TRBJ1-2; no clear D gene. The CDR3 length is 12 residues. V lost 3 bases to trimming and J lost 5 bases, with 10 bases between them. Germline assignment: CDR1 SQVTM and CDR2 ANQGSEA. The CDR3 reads CSVEKRSYGYTF. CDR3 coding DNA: TGCAGCGTTGAGAAGCGGAGTTATGGCTACACCTTC.